A single sample is the source of the 20 T cell receptor beta chains below, sequenced in a study of spatial heterogeneity in lung cancer. Regarding the study as a whole: In tumors, expanded intratumoral alpha and beta TCR counts tracked mutation counts.

TCRdb redid the calling of the 5' RACE reads with MiXCR, one entry per CDR3 protein. In the table there are more than 3,000 distinct CDR3 sequences, about 9.4% of which are singletons. Time point noted: sample taken at primary tumor resection. For these receptors, no antigen is known. The source was lung tumor tissue, collected at surgery. The receptors were gathered from a female donor with early-stage non-small cell lung cancer.

This clonotype was counted only a few times. This may be a read error: a much more frequent sequence differs by one nucleotide. The chain is built from TRBV7-7 and TRBJ2-7; TRBD1 is a possible D gene (5 bases). CDR3 length equals 13 residues. The germline gives CDR1 SSHAT, CDR2 FNYEAQ (reference sequence). In DNA, the CDR3 is TGTGCTGGCAGCTCAGGGCCCGCCTACGAGCAGTACTTC. Translating gives CAGSSGPAYEQYF. Complete variable domain (other parts from reference TRBV7-7 and TRBJ2-7): GAGVSQSPRYKVTKRGQDVTLRCDPISSHATLYWYQQALGQGPEFLTYFNYEAQPDKSGLPSDRFSAERPEGSISTLTIQRTEQRDSAMYRCAGSSGPAYEQYFGPGTRLTVT.

By share, this clonotype ranks as medium-sized (0.01 to 0.1%). V and J are TRBV11-2 and TRBJ2-3; D gene uncertain. Germline V gene lookup returns CDR1 SGHAT and CDR2 FQNNGV. The CDR3 spans 15 residues. Deletions cut 2 bases from V and 5 bases from J, with 14 bases between. This CDR3 reads CASSLPAFRGDTQYF. The CDR3 DNA sequence: TGTGCCAGCAGCTTACCGGCGTTCCGAGGAGATACGCAGTATTTT.

This clonotype is medium-sized within its sample. This rearrangement joins TRBV7-2 to TRBJ1-5; no firm D call. The CDR3 covers 15 residues. Germline loops: CDR1 SGHTA, CDR2 FQGNSA. Trimming took 2 bases from V and 6 from J, leaving 14 bases between them. As DNA, the CDR3 is TGTGCCAGCAGCTTAAGCTCTAGGACGGGTCAGCCCCAGCATTTT. It is translated as CASSLSSRTGQPQHF.

This clonotype was picked up a small number of times. The junction does not match germline at one end; this may be a read error. The CDR3 loop reads CSVEGGVEQYF. CDR3 nucleotides: TGCAGCGTCGAAGGGGGGGTTGAGCAGTACTTC. This chain links TRBV29-1 with TRBJ2-7; D might be TRBD2 (7 bases). There are 11 residues in the CDR3. Germline lookup yields CDR1 SQVTM and CDR2 ANQGSEA.

The CDR3 DNA reads TGTGCCAGCAGCCCGGTCGTCCCCTACAATGAGCAGTTCTTC. This codes for CASSPVVPYNEQFF. This chain uses TRBV5-6 with TRBJ2-1; D call uncertain. Trimming left V 4 bases short and J 2 bases short, with 10 bases between. The CDR3 extends over 14 amino acids. The germline CDR1 and CDR2 sequences are SGHDT and YYEEEE.

Only a few counts were recorded for this clonotype. V gene TRBV6-1 combines with J gene TRBJ1-5; D gene ambiguous. The CDR3 has 13 residues. From germline, CDR1 is MNHNS and CDR2 SASEGT. V lost 6 bases to trimming and J lost 9 bases, with 15 bases between them. The CDR3 loop is CASRPSLGPPQHF. The DNA of the CDR3 is TGTGCCAGCAGGCCCAGCCTTGGACCGCCCCAGCATTTT.

Sample share makes this clonotype medium-sized. This chain uses TRBV7-9 with TRBJ1-3; D is perhaps TRBD1 (5 bases). The CDR3 consists of 13 residues. V was pared by 4 bases and J by 1 base, with 5 bases between. Germline-derived CDR1 and CDR2 are SEHNR and FQNEAQ (reference sequence). The CDR3, as DNA: TGTGCCAGCAGCTGGACATCTGGAAACACCATATATTTT. This encodes CASSWTSGNTIYF.

This clonotype counts as medium-sized. The chain couples TRBV5-1 to TRBJ2-3; 9 bases map to TRBD2. V lost 2 bases and J lost 2; bases outside the gene matches: 3. The CDR3 totals 15 residues. CDR1 SGHRS and CDR2 YFSETQ come from the germline V gene. CDR3: CASSFLAGNTDTQYF. The CDR3 DNA reads as TGCGCCAGCAGCTTTCTAGCGGGGAACACAGATACGCAGTATTTT.

CDR3 DNA sequence: TGTGCCTGGAGTGTAAGGGCAGGCTCCCAGTACTTC. This translates into CAWSVRAGSQYF. The genes are TRBV30 and TRBJ2-5; D gene uncertain. The CDR3 contains 12 residues. Trimming removed 0 bases from V and 9 bases from J, with 11 bases in between. Germline V CDR1 and CDR2: GTSNPN, SVGIG (reference sequence). The full variable domain, rest sourced from reference TRBV30 and TRBJ2-5, is SQTIHQWPATLVQPVGSPLSLECTVEGTSNPNLYWYRQAAGRGLQLLFYSVGIGQISSEVPQNLSASRPQDRQFILSSKKLLLSDSGFYLCAWSVRAGSQYFGPGTRLLVL.

This clonotype was counted a few times. The chain has TRBV5-4 and TRBJ1-1, with D tentatively TRBD1 (6 bases). Germline CDR1 and CDR2: SGHNT and YYREEE (reference sequence). The CDR3 is 14 residues long. Deletions cut 4 bases from V and 2 bases from J, with 12 bases between. CDR3 DNA: TGTGCCAGCAGCCCCGACAGGCGAAACACTGAAGCTTTCTTT. Protein: CASSPDRRNTEAFF. Using reference TRBV5-4 and TRBJ1-1 for the parts outside the CDR3, the full variable domain is ETGVTQSPTHLIKTRGQQVTLRCSSQSGHNTVSWYQQALGQGPQFIFQYYREEENGRGNFPPRFSGLQFPNYSSELNVNALELDDSALYLCASSPDRRNTEAFFGQGTRLTVV.

This clonotype was seen more than once but under ten times. The V call is TRBV7-2, the J call TRBJ2-1; D is unresolved. This CDR3 region has 14 residues. Trimming pared 1 base from V and 9 bases from J, leaving 13 bases between. Looked up from germline, CDR1 is SGHTA and CDR2 is FQGNSA. CDR3 sequence (DNA): TGTGCCAGCAGCTTAGGGGCGGAACGCGCTGAGCAGTTCTTC. Protein product: CASSLGAERAEQFF.

The chain combines TRBV15 with TRBJ2-5, with a possible D match to TRBD2 (6 bases). The germline V gene has CDR1 LNHNV and CDR2 YYDKDF (reference sequence). There are 18 residues in the CDR3. Between the trimmed V and J ends, which lost 0 bases and 5 bases, there was a span of 22 bases. Here the CDR3 DNA reads TGTGCCACCAGCAGAGATTACGCGGGACCCACGTCCTCTGAGACCCAGTACTTC. Translated, it gives CATSRDYAGPTSSETQYF.

This clonotype is categorized as large (0.1 to 1%). The chain links TRBV4-2 to TRBJ2-1, with D unclear. The germline V and J ends were trimmed by 4 bases and 8 bases, with 18 bases remaining between them. CDR1 and CDR2 from the germline V gene are LGHNA and YNFKEQ. The CDR3 runs 15 residues. The CDR3: CASSLDPLAFDEQFF. The CDR3 coding sequence is TGTGCCAGCAGCCTTGACCCCCTGGCCTTTGATGAGCAGTTCTTC.

This clonotype was seen a single time. V usage is TRBV12-5 and J usage is TRBJ2-1; 8 positions match TRBD2. Germline values: CDR1 LGHNT, CDR2 FRNRAP. The CDR3 covers 18 residues. The V gene end was trimmed by 7 bases and the J gene end by 7 bases; junction bases not matched to a gene: 21. The CDR3 loop is CASEPPPIGRGVRNEQFF. Here the CDR3 DNA reads TGTGCTAGTGAACCACCCCCTATTGGGCGGGGGGTTCGGAATGAGCAGTTCTTC.

Judged by abundance, this clonotype is medium-sized. The rearrangement uses TRBV10-2 and TRBJ2-3; TRBD2 agrees at 12 bases. Germline V gives CDR1 WSHSY, CDR2 SAAADI. The CDR3 length is 16 residues. V lost 6 bases and J lost 3; bases outside the gene matches: 7. The CDR3 DNA sequence: TGCGCCAGCAGGATGACTAGCGGGGGAGGGACAGATACGCAGTATTTT. It encodes CASRMTSGGGTDTQYF.

In its sample, this clonotype is medium-sized. The gene calls are TRBV5-1 and TRBJ2-5; 8 positions agree with TRBD2. The trim removed 3 bases at V and 3 bases at J, leaving 13 bases unmatched. The CDR3 length is 17 residues. CDR1 is SGHRS and CDR2 is YFSETQ in the germline V gene. The CDR3 DNA sequence: TGCGCCAGCAGCTCCTTCCCCGGACTAGCAGGAGAAGAGACCCAGTACTTC. It specifies CASSSFPGLAGEETQYF.

The chain employs TRBV6-5 and TRBJ2-5; 9 positions match TRBD1. The trim removed 6 bases at V and 2 bases at J, leaving 7 bases unmatched. CDR1 MNHEY and CDR2 SVGAGI come from the germline V gene. This CDR3 comprises 15 residues. Here the CDR3 DNA reads TGTGCCAGCAGAAGGGACAGGGCGCCGCAAGAGACCCAGTACTTC. Translation gives CASRRDRAPQETQYF.

The chain uses TRBV9 and TRBJ2-2; a possible D gene is TRBD2 (5 bases). The CDR3 sequence is 14 residues long. The V gene lost 5 bases and the J gene lost 4 bases, with 12 bases spanning the gap. The germline V gene has CDR1 SGDLS and CDR2 YYNGEE. The CDR3 sequence: CASRASQVTGELFF. Written as DNA, the CDR3 is TGTGCCAGCAGGGCTAGCCAGGTCACCGGGGAGCTGTTTTTT.

By sample fraction, this clonotype is medium-sized. The chain joins TRBV13 to TRBJ2-7; D may be TRBD1 (5 bases). The CDR3 contains 17 residues. CDR1 and CDR2 from the germline V gene are PRHDT and FYEKMQ (reference sequence). Trimming removed 0 bases at V and 0 bases at J, with 15 bases between. CDR3 nucleotide sequence: TGTGCCAGCAGCTTAGGACCCCTTGGGGCCCTCTCCTACGAGCAGTACTTC. Translated: CASSLGPLGALSYEQYF.

This clonotype ranks as medium-sized. This chain uses TRBV20-1 with TRBJ2-3; 8 positions agree with TRBD2. This CDR3 region has 16 residues. Losses at the gene ends were 4 bases for V and 8 bases for J; bases not matched to a gene: 17. Germline V gene lookup returns CDR1 DFQATT and CDR2 SNEGSKA (reference sequence). CDR3 nucleotide sequence: TGCAGTGCTACCCGGAGCGCGGGGGGCCGGGAGTCTACGCAGTATTTT. This sequence encodes CSATRSAGGRESTQYF.